This is a list of T cell receptor beta chains from one sample in a study of T cell repertoires in cytomegalovirus infection. TCRdb redid the calling of the reads with MiXCR, one entry per CDR3 protein. The sample comprises some 97,000 distinct CDR3 sequences, around a quarter of which are singletons, and more than 35% rests with the top ten. The sequencing input was CD8+ T cells from PBMCs. These receptor sequences come from a human donor in good health (CMV status not recorded). Some clones in this sample may be carry-over from other donors' samples. CDR3s leave out the opening cysteine and the closing phenylalanine or tryptophan. Fields, in order: J gene, V gene, CDR3 protein.

TRBJ2-7 | TRBV4-3 | ASSQDAGFSYEQY
TRBJ2-1 | TRBV20-1 | SASGQSYNEQF
TRBJ2-1 | TRBV24-1 | ATSDMRGDEQF
TRBJ2-2 | TRBV19 | ASMRQGSTGELF
TRBJ1-1 | TRBV19 | ASSMFRGMNTEAF
TRBJ2-7 | TRBV10-2 | ASRDRGLKEQY
TRBJ1-1 | TRBV7-9 | ASSPRGETEAF
TRBJ2-7 | TRBV7-8 | ASSLLSSSYEQY
TRBJ2-6 | TRBV7-6 | ASSSGDRDWTGANVLT
TRBJ2-2 | TRBV2 | ASSVPGGFTGELF
TRBJ1-1 | TRBV19 | ASSIGSGGMNTEAF
TRBJ2-4 | TRBV2 | ASSERGLGQSKNIQY
TRBJ1-5 | TRBV19 | ASSADRNSNQPQH
TRBJ2-3 | TRBV7-6 | ASSQSTDTQY
TRBJ2-7 | TRBV9 | ASSGRDSSYEQY
TRBJ2-5 | TRBV12-3/TRBV12-4 | ASSNRRVDWETQY
TRBJ2-1 | TRBV7-2 | ASSLDGRNPFNEQF